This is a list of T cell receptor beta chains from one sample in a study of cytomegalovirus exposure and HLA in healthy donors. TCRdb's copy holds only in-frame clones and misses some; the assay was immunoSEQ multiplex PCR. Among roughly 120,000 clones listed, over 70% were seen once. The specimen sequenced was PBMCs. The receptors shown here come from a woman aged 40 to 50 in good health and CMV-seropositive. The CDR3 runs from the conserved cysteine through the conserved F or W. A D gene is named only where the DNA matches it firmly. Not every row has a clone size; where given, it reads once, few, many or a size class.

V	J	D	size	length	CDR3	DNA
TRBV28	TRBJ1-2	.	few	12	CASKQGGDGYTF	TGTGCCAGCAAGCAGGGTGGGGATGGCTACACCTTC
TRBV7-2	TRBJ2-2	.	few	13	CASSFGHTGELFF	TGTGCCAGCAGCTTTGGACATACTGGGGAGCTGTTTTTT
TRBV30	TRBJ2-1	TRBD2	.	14	CAWSVAGAYNEQFF	TGTGCCTGGAGCGTGGCGGGAGCTTACAATGAGCAGTTCTTC
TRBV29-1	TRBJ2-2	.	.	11	CSGRTEAELFF	TGCAGTGGGAGGACGGAGGCAGAGCTGTTTTTT
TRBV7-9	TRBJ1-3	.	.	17	CASSPRLRQISGNTIYF	TGTGCCAGCAGCCCCCGCCTCCGACAGATCTCTGGAAACACCATATATTTT
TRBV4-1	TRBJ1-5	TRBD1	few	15	CASSQSTGGNQPQHF	TGCGCCAGCAGCCAATCGACAGGGGGGAATCAGCCCCAGCATTTT
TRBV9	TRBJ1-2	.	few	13	CASSARVEGGYTF	TGTGCCAGCAGCGCACGGGTCGAGGGCGGCTACACCTTC
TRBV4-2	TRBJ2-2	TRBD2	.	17	CASSQEFSGGNTGELFF	TGTGCCAGCAGCCAAGAGTTTTCGGGGGGAAACACCGGGGAGCTGTTTTTT
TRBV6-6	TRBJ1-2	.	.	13	CASSQDTNYGYTF	TGTGCCAGCAGCCAGGACACCAACTATGGCTACACCTTC
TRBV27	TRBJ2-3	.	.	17	CASSLLEGLSSTDTQYF	TGTGCCAGCAGTTTACTTGAGGGCCTCTCTAGCACAGATACGCAGTATTTT
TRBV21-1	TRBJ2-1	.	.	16	CASSKEPGPLYNEQFF	TGTGCCAGCAGCAAAGAACCAGGCCCCCTCTACAATGAGCAGTTCTTC
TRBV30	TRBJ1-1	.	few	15	CACDGQFLKNTEAFF	TGTGCCTGTGATGGGCAGTTTTTAAAGAACACTGAAGCTTTCTTT
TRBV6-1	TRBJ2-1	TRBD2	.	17	CASSVGLAGGSYNEQFF	TGTGCCAGCAGTGTAGGACTAGCGGGGGGTTCCTACAATGAGCAGTTCTTC
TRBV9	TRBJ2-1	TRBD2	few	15	CASSVNLAGDNEQFF	TGTGCCAGCAGCGTAAATCTAGCGGGAGACAATGAGCAGTTCTTC
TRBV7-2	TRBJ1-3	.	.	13	CASSLGGGNTIYF	TGTGCCAGCAGCTTAGGCGGGGGAAACACCATATATTTT
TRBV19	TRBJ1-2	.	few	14	CASSIQGPYYGYTF	TGTGCCAGTAGTATTCAGGGGCCGTACTATGGCTACACCTTC
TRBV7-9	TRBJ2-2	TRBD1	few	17	CASSLGLGTGATGELFF	TGTGCCAGCAGCTTAGGACTCGGGACAGGGGCTACCGGGGAGCTGTTTTTT
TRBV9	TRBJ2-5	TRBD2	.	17	CASSRMGLAGVQETQYF	TGTGCCAGCAGTAGAATGGGACTAGCGGGAGTCCAAGAGACCCAGTACTTC
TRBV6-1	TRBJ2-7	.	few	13	CASSRGHLYEQYF	TGTGCCAGCAGTCGAGGACATCTCTACGAGCAGTACTTC
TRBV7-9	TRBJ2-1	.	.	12	CASIRNDGEQFF	TGTGCCAGCATCAGGAACGACGGTGAGCAGTTCTTC
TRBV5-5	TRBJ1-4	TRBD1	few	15	CASSAQGGTNEKLFF	TGTGCCAGCAGCGCACAGGGGGGAACTAATGAAAAACTGTTTTTT
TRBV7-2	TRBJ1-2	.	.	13	CASSVPTAQGYTF	TGTGCCAGCAGCGTCCCTACCGCGCAAGGCTACACCTTC